This is a list of T cell receptor beta chains from one sample in a study of blood T cell repertoires in COVID-19. Data came from immunoSEQ multiplex PCR; TCRdb stores just in-frame clones and leaves some out. The sample records about 220,000 clones, 75% to 90% being singletons. The specimen was PBMCs or T cells enriched from blood (not recorded which). The receptors derive from a woman between 18 and 29 years old in a cohort exposed to, infected with or recovered from COVID-19 (not recorded which). The CDR3 runs from the conserved cysteine through the conserved F or W. The D gene is left open where the match is weak. Rows give clone size only sometimes, using once, few, many, or a class for an expanded clone.

d_call | j_call | v_call | clone_size | cdr3_aa | cdr3_nt
. | TRBJ2-5 | TRBV2 | . | CASIRDTQETQYF | TGTGCCAGCATACGAGACACGCAAGAGACCCAGTACTTC
. | TRBJ1-1 | TRBV6-1 | . | CASSLQGSTTEAFF | TGTGCCAGCAGTTTGCAGGGGAGTACGACTGAAGCTTTCTTT
. | TRBJ2-7 | TRBV3-1/TRBV3-2 | . | CASSHGRPGEQYF | TGTGCCAGCAGCCATGGGAGGCCAGGAGAGCAGTACTTC
. | TRBJ2-7 | TRBV5-1 | . | CASSTDRPPYEQYF | TGCGCCAGCAGCACCGACAGGCCCCCATACGAGCAGTACTTC
. | TRBJ2-7 | TRBV28 | once | CASSRPGEPVYEQYF | TGTGCCAGCAGTCGCCCCGGGGAGCCCGTATACGAGCAGTACTTC
TRBD1 | TRBJ1-5 | TRBV19 | . | CASSSTGGNQPQHF | TGTGCCAGTAGTAGCACAGGGGGCAATCAGCCCCAGCATTTT
. | TRBJ2-7 | TRBV5-1 | . | CASSLVPGPQYF | TGCGCCAGCAGTTTAGTACCTGGGCCGCAGTACTTC
. | TRBJ2-3 | TRBV6-5 | . | CASSVVDTQYF | TGTGCCAGCAGCGTTGTGGATACGCAGTATTTT
. | TRBJ1-2 | TRBV19 | . | CASSIQGPQTYGYTF | TGTGCCAGTAGTATACAGGGGCCTCAAACCTATGGCTACACCTTC
. | TRBJ2-2 | TRBV3-1/TRBV3-2 | . | CASSPYADRRNTGELFF | TGTGCCAGCAGCCCATACGCGGACAGAAGGAACACCGGGGAGCTGTTTTTT